The 2 T cell receptor beta chains listed next were all sequenced from one sample in a study of molecular identifiers for immune sequencing clone quantification. TCRdb recomputed calls from the PCR reads with MiXCR, one row per CDR3 protein. The sample carries over 550,000 distinct CDR3 sequences, roughly 25% recorded once. Sequenced sample: naive CD8+ T cells from blood, with Jurkat cell RNA spiked in. The subset here: FACS-sorted CD8+CD4-CCR7+CD45RA+ naive T cells. The receptors were sampled from a human donor in good health. Some libraries in this study had Jurkat cell RNA spiked in.

The gene calls are TRBV19 and TRBJ1-1, with D possibly being TRBD1 (5 bases). The CDR3 runs to 14 residues. Trimming removed 3 bases at V and 4 bases at J, with 12 bases between. Germline V CDR1 and CDR2: LNHDA, SQIVND (reference sequence). CDR3 bases: TGTGCCAGTAGTATTCCCCCCGGGGGCACTGAAGCTTTCTTT. It encodes CASSIPPGGTEAFF.

This clonotype has more than one count but fewer than ten. The V gene is TRBV19, the J gene TRBJ2-7; D not certain. Germline V gives CDR1 LNHDA, CDR2 SQIVND (reference sequence). This CDR3 spans 15 amino acids. V lost 6 bases to trimming and J lost 2 bases, with 17 bases between them. CDR3 protein: CASSASSGITYEQYF. The DNA of the CDR3 is TGTGCCAGTAGCGCCTCTTCAGGCATTACCTACGAGCAGTACTTC.